The 23 T cell receptor beta chains given below trace back to one sample, sequenced in a study of cytomegalovirus exposure and HLA in healthy donors. The protocol was immunoSEQ multiplex PCR, while the TCRdb copy is restricted to in-frame clones and leaves out a portion. The sample gives about 110,000 clones, approximately 85% of which show up once; about 3% is in the top ten. The sequencing sample was made of PBMCs. The receptor source for this set is a woman younger than 35 in good health and CMV-seronegative.

The rearrangement uses TRBV7-9 and TRBJ2-7; D gene ambiguous. CDR1 and CDR2 (germline): SEHNR, FQNEAQ (reference sequence). There are 11 residues in the CDR3. With 6 bases removed from V and 5 bases from J, the gap between germline ends came to 8 bases. The CDR3 region is CASSYGHEQYF. The CDR3 DNA reads as TGTGCCAGCAGTTATGGCCACGAGCAGTACTTC.

V and J are TRBV4-1 and TRBJ2-1, with D perhaps matching TRBD2 (6 bases). CDR3 length: 15 amino acids. Germline assignment: CDR1 MGHRA and CDR2 YSYEKL. Trimming stripped 3 bases from V and 1 base from J, with 10 bases between. The CDR3 DNA sequence: TGCGCCAGCAGCCATTGGGGGGATTCCTACAATGAGCAGTTCTTC. Protein: CASSHWGDSYNEQFF.

The gene calls are TRBV11-2 and TRBJ2-7; 8 bases map to TRBD1. This CDR3 is built from 13 residues. Germline V gives CDR1 SGHAT, CDR2 FQNNGV. The V and J ends lost 2 bases and 5 bases, in that order; junction bases with no gene match: 2. CDR3 nucleotide sequence: TGTGCCAGCAGCTTACAGGGGGCCCACGAGCAGTACTTC. It encodes CASSLQGAHEQYF.

This clone was counted once. V is TRBV7-6 and J is TRBJ1-4; 8 bases match TRBD1. V lost 5 bases and J lost 7; bases outside the gene matches: 6. The CDR3 covers 14 residues. The germline gives CDR1 SGHVS, CDR2 FNYEAQ. In DNA, the CDR3 is TGTGCCAGCAGCCTGACAGGGGCCGTTGAAAAACTGTTTTTT. Protein sequence: CASSLTGAVEKLFF. Full variable domain (rest looked up from reference TRBV7-6 and TRBJ1-4): GAGVSQSPRYKVTKRGQDVALRCDPISGHVSLYWYRQALGQGPEFLTYFNYEAQQDKSGLPNDRFSAERPEGSISTLTIQRTEQRDSAMYRCASSLTGAVEKLFFGSGTQLSVL.

This chain joins TRBV7-9 and TRBJ1-6; a weak D match, TRBD1 (6 bases). The CDR3 extends over 14 amino acids. The germline V gene has CDR1 SEHNR and CDR2 FQNEAQ (reference sequence). Trimming pared 4 bases from V and 9 bases from J, leaving 13 bases between. The CDR3 region is CASSSEGVGSPLHF. The CDR3 coding sequence is TGTGCCAGCAGCTCAGAGGGGGTGGGTTCACCCCTCCACTTT.

This clone occurred once. The V and J genes are TRBV5-1 and TRBJ2-2; the match to TRBD1 covers 10 bases. The CDR3 extends over 16 amino acids. V lost 4 bases and J lost 5; bases outside the gene matches: 8. Germline CDR1 is SGHRS and CDR2 is YFSETQ. The CDR3 DNA sequence: TGCGCCAGCAGCGAGACAGGGGGCATCGGTACCGGGGAGCTGTTTTTT. Residues: CASSETGGIGTGELFF.

The gene calls are TRBV14 and TRBJ1-2; weak D call: TRBD1 (5 bases). Trimming left V 6 bases short and J 7 bases short, with 21 bases between. Germline CDR1 SGHDN, CDR2 FVKESK. CDR3 length: 15 residues. The DNA of the CDR3 is TGTGCCAGCAGACCCTCCGGGCAGGGATACGGTGGCTACACCTTC. This gives the protein CASRPSGQGYGGYTF. The variable domain in full, completed from reference TRBV14 and TRBJ1-2, reads EAGVTQFPSHSVIEKGQTVTLRCDPISGHDNLYWYRRVMGKEIKFLLHFVKESKQDESGMPNNRFLAERTGGTYSTLKVQPAELEDSGVYFCASRPSGQGYGGYTFGSGTRLTVV.

J is TRBJ2-7 and V is TRBV27; 9 bases match TRBD1. The CDR3 is 14 amino acids. CDR1 is MNHEY, CDR2 SMNVEV, per germline (reference sequence). Trimming took 6 bases from V and 6 from J; bases not matched to a gene: 9. CDR3 coding DNA: TGTGCCAGCAGCTGGAGGACAGGGGATTCCGAGCAGTACTTC. This codes for CASSWRTGDSEQYF.

This chain connects TRBV7-2 to TRBJ2-3; perhaps TRBD2 as D (5 bases). Trimming removed 10 bases from V and 0 bases from J, with 17 bases in between. Germline V gene sequence: CDR1 SGHTA, CDR2 FQGNSA. CDR3 length: 15 amino acids. The CDR3 region has the DNA TGTGCCACTCCGCGAGGAGCGGACAGCACAGATACGCAGTATTTT. Its protein product is CATPRGADSTDTQYF.

This clone was observed a handful of times. The chain has TRBV7-2 and TRBJ1-1; D uncertain. Germline V gene data show CDR1 as SGHTA and CDR2 as FQGNSA. The CDR3 is made up of 15 amino acids. Trimming removed 3 bases from V and 0 bases from J, with 11 bases in between. CDR3 bases: TGTGCCAGCAGCTTTGGCCACCTCATGAACACTGAAGCTTTCTTT. Translation gives CASSFGHLMNTEAFF.

The CDR3 spells CSVEDLYRGLGDTQYF. CDR3 nucleotides: TGCAGCGTTGAAGATCTATACAGGGGGCTGGGAGATACGCAGTATTTT. V usage is TRBV29-1 and J usage is TRBJ2-3; 9 positions match TRBD1. The CDR3 sequence is 16 residues long. The junction had 9 bases not matched to a gene; V was cut back by 0 bases and J by 5 bases. The germline gives CDR1 SQVTM, CDR2 ANQGSEA.

The genes are TRBV4-1 and TRBJ2-2, with TRBD2 matching 9 bases. Germline V CDR1 and CDR2: MGHRA, YSYEKL. The CDR3 spans 17 residues. With V trimmed by 1 base and J by 6 bases, 9 bases remained unmatched. In DNA form, the CDR3 reads TGCGCCAGCAGCCAAGGACTGCGGCGGGGGGGGTCCGGGGAGCTGTTTTTT. As protein: CASSQGLRRGGSGELFF.

CDR3 in DNA: TGTGCCAGCAGTCTCACAGGGGGTAACACTGAAGCTTTCTTT. Amino acids: CASSLTGGNTEAFF. The chain carries TRBV6-5 and TRBJ1-1; 8 bases line up with TRBD1. This CDR3 is built from 14 residues. The germline CDR1 and CDR2 sequences are MNHEY and SVGAGI. V lost 5 bases to trimming and J lost 2 bases; unmatched junction nucleotides: 4.

V gene TRBV7-9 combines with J gene TRBJ1-1; no definite D call. This CDR3 region has 14 residues. V was shortened by 7 bases and J by 1 base, with 13 bases between the two germline ends. Germline assignment: CDR1 SEHNR and CDR2 FQNEAQ (reference sequence). Written as DNA, the CDR3 is TGTGCCAGCACCTGGGGAGGGAAGAACACTGAAGCTTTCTTT. It translates to CASTWGGKNTEAFF. The complete variable domain, with remaining parts taken from reference TRBV7-9 and TRBJ1-1, reads DTGVSQNPRHKITKRGQNVTFRCDPISEHNRLYWYRQTLGQGPEFLTYFQNEAQLEKSRLLSDRFSAERPKGSFSTLEIQRTEQGDSAMYLCASTWGGKNTEAFFGQGTRLTVV.

The chain is built from TRBV28 and TRBJ1-5, with a tentative D call TRBD1 (6 bases). This CDR3 contains 20 residues. Germline assignment: CDR1 MDHEN and CDR2 SYDVKM. V was cut by 1 base and J by 6 bases, with 28 bases left in between. The CDR3, as DNA: TGTGCCAGCAGTTTATTTTATGTCAGGGGAAAAATTAAGCGGACTCAGCCCCAGCATTTT. Translating gives CASSLFYVRGKIKRTQPQHF.

Here the CDR3 DNA reads TGTGCCAGCAGCTTAGGGGAGGTCCACGAGCAGTACTTC. Translated: CASSLGEVHEQYF. The chain employs TRBV5-4 and TRBJ2-7, with D possibly being TRBD2 (6 bases). Between the trimmed V and J ends, which lost 2 bases and 5 bases, there was a span of 11 bases. The CDR3 has 13 residues. Germline V gene sequence: CDR1 SGHNT, CDR2 YYREEE (reference sequence).

This clone has only a few counts. CDR3 amino acids: CATKGQVDGYTF. The CDR3 DNA is TGTGCCACTAAAGGACAGGTAGATGGCTACACCTTC. The chain is built from TRBV6-1 and TRBJ1-2, with TRBD1 matching over 7 bases. Germline V gene lookup returns CDR1 MNHNS and CDR2 SASEGT. The V and J ends lost 10 bases and 6 bases, in that order; junction bases with no gene match: 8. The CDR3 runs to 12 residues.

The J gene is TRBJ1-1, the V gene TRBV6-1; tentatively, D is TRBD1 (6 bases). The V and J ends lost 2 bases and 4 bases respectively, with 8 bases between them. Germline CDR1 is MNHNS and CDR2 is SASEGT. This CDR3 is 13 amino acids long. CDR3 in DNA: TGTGCCAGCAGTGAACGAGGGGGCACTGAAGCTTTCTTT. Encoded protein: CASSERGGTEAFF.

V usage is TRBV5-1 and J usage is TRBJ2-2, with D possibly being TRBD1 (6 bases). Germline values: CDR1 SGHRS, CDR2 YFSETQ. The CDR3 loop spans 16 amino acids. Trimming removed 0 bases from V and 1 base from J, with 10 bases in between. The CDR3 loop reads CASSLAATGNTGELFF. Written as DNA, the CDR3 is TGCGCCAGCAGCTTGGCCGCGACAGGGAACACCGGGGAGCTGTTTTTT.

This sequence joins TRBV27 and TRBJ1-1, with a possible D match to TRBD1 (5 bases). V shed 10 bases and J shed 1 base, with 13 bases lying between them. The CDR3 has 13 amino acids. The germline gives CDR1 MNHEY, CDR2 SMNVEV (reference sequence). CDR3 coding DNA: TGTGCCACCTGTTGCGGGGGGAACACTGAAGCTTTCTTT. Its protein is CATCCGGNTEAFF.

The chain joins TRBV19 to TRBJ1-1, with D perhaps matching TRBD1 (5 bases). V shed 3 bases and J shed 1 base, with 15 bases lying between them. This CDR3 spans 16 amino acids. Germline CDR1 reads LNHDA; CDR2 reads SQIVND (reference sequence). The CDR3 loop reads CASSIRQGGPNTEAFF. The CDR3 nucleotides read TGTGCCAGTAGTATCAGGCAGGGTGGCCCGAACACTGAAGCTTTCTTT.

The chain has TRBV5-4 and TRBJ1-2; D may be TRBD1 (6 bases). The CDR3 sequence is 15 residues long. V lost 3 bases and J lost 4, with 16 bases in between. CDR1 is SGHNT and CDR2 is YYREEE in the germline V gene (reference sequence). The CDR3 is CASSSLTDSSYGYTF. DNA for the CDR3: TGTGCCAGCAGCTCACTAACGGACAGTTCCTATGGCTACACCTTC.

This chain links TRBV7-9 with TRBJ1-5, with 10 bases lining up with TRBD1. This CDR3 is 18 amino acids long. Trimming cost V 1 base and J 7 bases; bases outside gene matches: 13. Germline CDR1 is SEHNR and CDR2 is FQNEAQ (reference sequence). The CDR3 nucleotides read TGTGCCAGCAGCTTAGGACAGGGGGCCATATGGAGCGGCCAGCCCCAGCATTTT. This encodes CASSLGQGAIWSGQPQHF.